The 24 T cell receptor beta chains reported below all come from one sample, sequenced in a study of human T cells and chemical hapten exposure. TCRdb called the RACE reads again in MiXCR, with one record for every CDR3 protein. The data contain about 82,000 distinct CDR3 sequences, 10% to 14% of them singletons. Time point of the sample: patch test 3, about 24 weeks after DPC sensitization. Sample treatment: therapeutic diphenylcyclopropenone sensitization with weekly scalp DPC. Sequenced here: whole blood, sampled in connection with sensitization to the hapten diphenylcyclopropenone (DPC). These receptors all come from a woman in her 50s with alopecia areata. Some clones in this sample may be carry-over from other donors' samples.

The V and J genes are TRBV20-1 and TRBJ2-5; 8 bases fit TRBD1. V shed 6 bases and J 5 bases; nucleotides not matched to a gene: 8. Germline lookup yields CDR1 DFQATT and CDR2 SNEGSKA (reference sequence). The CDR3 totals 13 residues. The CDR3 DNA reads TGCAGTGCCGGACAGGGAACCCCTGAGACCCAGTACTTC. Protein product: CSAGQGTPETQYF.

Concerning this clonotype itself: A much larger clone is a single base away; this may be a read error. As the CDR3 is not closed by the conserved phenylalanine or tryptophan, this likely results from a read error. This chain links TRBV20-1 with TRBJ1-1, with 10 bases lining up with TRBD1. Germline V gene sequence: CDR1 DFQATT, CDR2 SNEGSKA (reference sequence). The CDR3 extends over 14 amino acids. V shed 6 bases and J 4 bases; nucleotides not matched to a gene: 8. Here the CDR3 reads CSAIDRGRPTEAFL. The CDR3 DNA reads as TGCAGTGCCATAGACAGGGGGCGGCCCACTGAAGCTTTCCTT.

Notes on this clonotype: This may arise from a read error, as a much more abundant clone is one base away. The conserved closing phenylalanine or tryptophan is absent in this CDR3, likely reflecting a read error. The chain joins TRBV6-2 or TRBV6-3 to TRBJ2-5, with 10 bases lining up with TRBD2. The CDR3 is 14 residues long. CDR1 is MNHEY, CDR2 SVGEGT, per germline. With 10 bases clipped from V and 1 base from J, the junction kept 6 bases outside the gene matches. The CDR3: CATMGLAFQETQYL. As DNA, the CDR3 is TGTGCCACCATGGGACTAGCGTTCCAAGAGACCCAGTACCTC.

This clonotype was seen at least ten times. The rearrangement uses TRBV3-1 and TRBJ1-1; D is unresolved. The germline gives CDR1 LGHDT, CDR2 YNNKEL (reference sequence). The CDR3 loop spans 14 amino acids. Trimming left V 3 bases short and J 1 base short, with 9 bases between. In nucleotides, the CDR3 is TGTGCCAGCAGCCATGGTACAGAGAACACTGAAGCTTTCTTT. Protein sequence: CASSHGTENTEAFF.

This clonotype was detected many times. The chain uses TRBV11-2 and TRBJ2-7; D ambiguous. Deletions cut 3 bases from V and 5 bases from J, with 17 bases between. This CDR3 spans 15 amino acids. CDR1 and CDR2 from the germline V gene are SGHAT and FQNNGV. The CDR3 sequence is CASSFQRGPTDEQYF. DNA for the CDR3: TGTGCCAGCAGCTTCCAACGTGGGCCAACCGACGAGCAGTACTTC. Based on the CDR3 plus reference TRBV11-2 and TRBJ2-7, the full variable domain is EAGVAQSPRYKIIEKRQSVAFWCNPISGHATLYWYQQILGQGPKLLIQFQNNGVVDDSQLPKDRFSAERLKGVDSTLKIQPAKLEDSAVYLCASSFQRGPTDEQYFGPGTRLTVT.

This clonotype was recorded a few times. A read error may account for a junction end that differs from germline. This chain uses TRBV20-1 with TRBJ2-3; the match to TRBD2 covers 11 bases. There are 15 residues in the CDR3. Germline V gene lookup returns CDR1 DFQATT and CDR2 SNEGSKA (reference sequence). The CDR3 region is CSARGTSSGRPSLHF. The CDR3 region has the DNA TGCAGTGCTAGAGGCACTTCTAGCGGGAGGCCCTCTCTCCATTTT.

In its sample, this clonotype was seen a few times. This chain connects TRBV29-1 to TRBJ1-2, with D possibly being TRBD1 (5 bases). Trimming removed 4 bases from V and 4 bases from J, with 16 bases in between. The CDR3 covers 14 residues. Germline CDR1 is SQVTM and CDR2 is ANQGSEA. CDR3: CSVGIIGGSYGYTF. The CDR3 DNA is TGCAGCGTTGGGATAATTGGGGGTTCCTATGGCTACACCTTC.

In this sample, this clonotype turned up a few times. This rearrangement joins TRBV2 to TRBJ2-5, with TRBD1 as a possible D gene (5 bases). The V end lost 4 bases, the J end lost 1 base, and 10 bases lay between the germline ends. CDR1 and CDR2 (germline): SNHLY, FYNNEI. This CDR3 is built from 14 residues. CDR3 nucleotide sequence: TGTGCCAGCAGTGCACAGGAGACCCAAGAGACCCAGTACTTC. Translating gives CASSAQETQETQYF.

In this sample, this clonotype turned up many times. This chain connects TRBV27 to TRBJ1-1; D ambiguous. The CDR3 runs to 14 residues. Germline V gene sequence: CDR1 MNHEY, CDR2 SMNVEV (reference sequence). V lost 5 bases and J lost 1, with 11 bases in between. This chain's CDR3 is CASSPQTGNTEAFF. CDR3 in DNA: TGTGCCAGCAGTCCCCAGACGGGGAACACTGAAGCTTTCTTT.

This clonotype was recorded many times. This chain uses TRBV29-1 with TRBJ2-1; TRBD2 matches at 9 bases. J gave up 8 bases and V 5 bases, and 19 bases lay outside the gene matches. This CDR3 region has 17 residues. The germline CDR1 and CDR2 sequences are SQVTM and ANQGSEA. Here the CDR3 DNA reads TGCAGCGTTTTGTCTAGCGGGAATTACAGGCCTTTGGATGAGCAGTTCTTC. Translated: CSVLSSGNYRPLDEQFF.

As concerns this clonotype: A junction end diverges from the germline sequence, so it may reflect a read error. The DNA for the CDR3 is TGTGCCAGCAGCTTAAACCTAGCGGGAGGGGAGACCCTGTACTTC. Its translation: CASSLNLAGGETLYF. The chain employs TRBV7-2 and TRBJ2-5; TRBD2 matches 12 bases. Germline V CDR1 and CDR2: SGHTA, FQGNSA. This CDR3 spans 15 amino acids.

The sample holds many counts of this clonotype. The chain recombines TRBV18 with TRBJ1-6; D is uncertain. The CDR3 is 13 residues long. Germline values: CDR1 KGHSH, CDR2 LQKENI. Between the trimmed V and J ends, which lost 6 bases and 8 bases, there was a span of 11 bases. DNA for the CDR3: TGTGCCAGCTCCGAGGGTCGGGATTCACCCCTCCACTTT. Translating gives CASSEGRDSPLHF.

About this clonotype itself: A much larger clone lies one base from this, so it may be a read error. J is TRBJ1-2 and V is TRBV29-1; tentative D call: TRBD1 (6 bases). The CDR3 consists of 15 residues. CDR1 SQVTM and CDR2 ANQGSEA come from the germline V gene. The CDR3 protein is CSVEEAGVFGGGFTF. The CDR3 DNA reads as TGCAGCGTTGAAGAGGCAGGGGTTTTTGGGGGAGGCTTCACCTTC.

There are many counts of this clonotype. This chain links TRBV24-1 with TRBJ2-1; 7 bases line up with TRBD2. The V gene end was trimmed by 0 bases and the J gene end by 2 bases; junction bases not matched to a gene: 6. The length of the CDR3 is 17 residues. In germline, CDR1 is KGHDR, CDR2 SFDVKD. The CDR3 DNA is TGTGCCACCAGTGATTTGCCTGCTAGCGGTCCCTACAATGAGCAGTTCTTC. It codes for CATSDLPASGPYNEQFF.

The CDR3 DNA is TGTGCCAGCACGAGGACAGATACGCAGTATTTT. Protein: CASTRTDTQYF. J is TRBJ2-3 and V is TRBV2, with D unresolved. Trimming stripped 7 bases from V and 3 bases from J, with 5 bases between. This CDR3 has 11 residues. The V gene's germline CDR1 is SNHLY and CDR2 FYNNEI. The full variable domain, its missing parts supplied by reference TRBV2 and TRBJ2-3, is EPEVTQTPSHQVTQMGQEVILRCVPISNHLYFYWYRQILGQKVEFLVSFYNNEISEKSEIFDDQFSVERPDGSNFTLKIRSTKLEDSAMYFCASTRTDTQYFGPGTRLTVL.

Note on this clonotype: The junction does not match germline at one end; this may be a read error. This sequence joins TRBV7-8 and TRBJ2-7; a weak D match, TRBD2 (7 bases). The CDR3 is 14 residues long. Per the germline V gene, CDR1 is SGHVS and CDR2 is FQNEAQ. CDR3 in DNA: TGTGCCGGCAGCCTGGACAGTAGCGGGTTTGAGCAGTACTTC. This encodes CAGSLDSSGFEQYF.

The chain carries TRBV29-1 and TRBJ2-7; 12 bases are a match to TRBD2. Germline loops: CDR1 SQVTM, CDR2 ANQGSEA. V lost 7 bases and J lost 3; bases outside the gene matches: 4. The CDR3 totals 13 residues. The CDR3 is CSGRLAGDYEQYF. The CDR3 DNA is TGCAGCGGGCGACTAGCGGGAGACTACGAGCAGTACTTC.

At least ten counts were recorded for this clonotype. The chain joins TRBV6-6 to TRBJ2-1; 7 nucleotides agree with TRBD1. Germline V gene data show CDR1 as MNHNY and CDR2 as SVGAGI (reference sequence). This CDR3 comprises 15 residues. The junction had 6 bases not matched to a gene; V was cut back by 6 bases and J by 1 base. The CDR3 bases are TGTGCCAGCAGCCTACAGGGGAATTCCTACAATGAGCAGTTCTTC. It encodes CASSLQGNSYNEQFF.

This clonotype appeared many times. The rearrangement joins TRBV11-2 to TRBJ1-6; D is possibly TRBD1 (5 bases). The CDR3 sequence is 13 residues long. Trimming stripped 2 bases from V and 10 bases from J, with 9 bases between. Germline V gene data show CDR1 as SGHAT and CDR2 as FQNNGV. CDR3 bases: TGTGCCAGCAGCTTATGGGGCGGCTCACCCCTCCACTTT. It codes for CASSLWGGSPLHF.

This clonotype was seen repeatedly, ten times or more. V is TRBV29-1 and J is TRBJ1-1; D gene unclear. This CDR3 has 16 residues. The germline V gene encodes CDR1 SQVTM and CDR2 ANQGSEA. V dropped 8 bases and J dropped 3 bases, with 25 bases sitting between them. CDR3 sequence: CSTKGPGSAGYTEAFF. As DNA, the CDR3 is TGCAGCACTAAGGGCCCTGGGAGTGCGGGGTACACTGAAGCTTTCTTT. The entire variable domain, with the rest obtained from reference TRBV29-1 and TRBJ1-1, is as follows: SAVISQKPSRDICQRGTSLTIQCQVDSQVTMMFWYRQQPGQSLTLIATANQGSEATYESGFVIDKFPISRPNLTFSTLTVSNMSPEDSSIYLCSTKGPGSAGYTEAFFGQGTRLTVV.

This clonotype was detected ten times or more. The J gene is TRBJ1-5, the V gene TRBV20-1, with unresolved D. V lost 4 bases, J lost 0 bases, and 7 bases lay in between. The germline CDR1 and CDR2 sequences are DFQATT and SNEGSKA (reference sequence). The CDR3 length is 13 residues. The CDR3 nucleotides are TGCAGTGCTACGGACGATAGCAATCAGCCCCAGCATTTT. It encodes CSATDDSNQPQHF.

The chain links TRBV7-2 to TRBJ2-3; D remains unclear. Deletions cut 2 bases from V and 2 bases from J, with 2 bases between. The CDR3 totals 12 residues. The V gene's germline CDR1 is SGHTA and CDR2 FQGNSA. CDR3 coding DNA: TGTGCCAGCAGCTTACACACAGATACGCAGTATTTT. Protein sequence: CASSLHTDTQYF.

CDR3 sequence reads: CSARDAWEQYF. CDR3 bases: TGCAGTGCTAGAGATGCCTGGGAGCAGTACTTC. The V gene is TRBV20-1, the J gene TRBJ2-7; D uncertain. Germline V gene sequence: CDR1 DFQATT, CDR2 SNEGSKA (reference sequence). V was shortened by 0 bases and J by 7 bases, with 7 bases between the two germline ends. This CDR3 has 11 residues.

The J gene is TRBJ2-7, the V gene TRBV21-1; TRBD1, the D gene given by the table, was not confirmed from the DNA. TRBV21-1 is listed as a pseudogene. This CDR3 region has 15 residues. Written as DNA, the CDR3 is TGTGCCAGCATTGGGGACAGGGAATCGTCCTACGAGCAGTACTTC. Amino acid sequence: CASIGDRESSYEQYF.